These 20 T cell receptor beta chains were all obtained from the same sample, sequenced in a study of T-cell reconstitution after alpha-beta-depleted transplantation in children. Preparing the TCRbeta library involved the use of unique molecular identifiers. MiXCR, run by TCRdb on the PCR reads, gives a single entry per CDR3 protein. The data show about 540,000 distinct CDR3 sequences, 18% seen once. The source was PBMCs from the stem cell graft donor, collected from the stem cell graft. The receptor set was obtained from a human donor who donated a stem cell graft to a child with acute lymphoblastic leukemia.

In its sample, this clonotype was seen a few times. This CDR3 is CASSLTRGLYEQYF. CDR3 DNA: TGTGCCAGCAGTTTAACCAGGGGGCTCTACGAGCAGTACTTC. J is TRBJ2-7 and V is TRBV28; 8 bases map to TRBD1. Germline-derived CDR1 and CDR2 are MDHEN and SYDVKM. The V segment lost 2 bases and the J segment 3 bases; nucleotides outside the gene matches: 3. There are 14 residues in the CDR3. Full variable domain (missing parts from reference TRBV28 and TRBJ2-7): DVKVTQSSRYLVKRTGEKVFLECVQDMDHENMFWYRQDPGLGLRLIYFSYDVKMKEKGDIPEGYSVSREKKERFSLILESASTNQTSMYLCASSLTRGLYEQYFGPGTRLTVT.

This clonotype was detected a few times. This rearrangement joins TRBV5-1 to TRBJ2-7; 8 nucleotides agree with TRBD2. Unmatched junction bases numbered 7, after V lost 4 bases and J lost 4 bases. From germline, CDR1 is SGHRS and CDR2 YFSETQ. This CDR3 is 14 amino acids long. The CDR3 spells CASSHGAGGYEQYF. DNA for the CDR3: TGCGCCAGCAGCCACGGGGCGGGAGGTTACGAGCAGTACTTC.

The rearrangement uses TRBV7-9 and TRBJ1-2, with D perhaps TRBD1 (5 bases). Trimming took off 6 bases at V and 5 bases at J, with 19 bases between the two ends. The germline V gene encodes CDR1 SEHNR and CDR2 FQNEAQ (reference sequence). The CDR3 runs to 15 residues. CDR3 nucleotides: TGTGCCAGCAGGGAAAATACAGGAACCGCATATGGCTACACCTTC. As protein: CASRENTGTAYGYTF.

The chain links TRBV20-1 to TRBJ1-2; TRBD1 is a possible D gene (6 bases). The CDR3 extends over 12 amino acids. Trimming shortened V by 4 bases and J by 5 bases, and 11 bases separated the two germline ends. CDR1 is DFQATT, CDR2 SNEGSKA, per germline (reference sequence). Here the CDR3 reads CSATGAGYGYTF. The CDR3, as DNA: TGCAGTGCTACAGGGGCTGGTTATGGCTACACCTTC.

The rearrangement links TRBV10-2 to TRBJ1-2; 7 positions match TRBD1. Germline assignment: CDR1 WSHSY and CDR2 SAAADI. The CDR3 covers 13 residues. J was trimmed by 6 bases and V by 3 bases; bases with no gene match: 4. The CDR3 DNA reads TGCGCCAGCAGTGACCCAGGGGGGGATGGCTACACCTTC. Residues: CASSDPGGDGYTF.

This clonotype has a count of ten or more. The chain combines TRBV12-3 or TRBV12-4 with TRBJ2-3; D might be TRBD1 or TRBD2, each matching 6 bases. CDR3 size: 13 residues. The V end was cut by 3 bases, the J end by 6 bases, with 10 bases between. Written as DNA, the CDR3 is TGTGCCAGCAGTTTCGGGGGCTCGGATACGCAGTATTTT. Translation gives CASSFGGSDTQYF.

This clonotype turned up a few times. V usage is TRBV12-3 or TRBV12-4 and J usage is TRBJ2-1; 11 nucleotides match TRBD2. V gave up 8 bases and J gave up 7 bases; unmatched junction bases: 7. The CDR3 has 14 residues. The CDR3 DNA follows: TGTGCCAGCGAGACTAGCGGGATATCGAATGAGCAGTTCTTC. It codes for CASETSGISNEQFF.

This clonotype was counted only a few times. The gene calls are TRBV7-3 and TRBJ1-1; 7 bases fit TRBD1. Germline lookup yields CDR1 SGHTA and CDR2 FQGTGA. The CDR3 sequence is 15 residues long. J lost 4 bases, V lost 5 bases, and 10 bases had no gene match. The CDR3 here is CASSLQGRGGTEAFF. The DNA for the CDR3 is TGTGCCAGCAGCCTACAGGGGCGGGGGGGCACTGAAGCTTTCTTT.

This clonotype has a count of ten or more. The gene calls are TRBV5-1 and TRBJ1-1, with D possibly being TRBD1 (6 bases). The CDR3 has 16 residues. Germline assignment: CDR1 SGHRS and CDR2 YFSETQ. V was trimmed by 4 bases and J by 3 bases, leaving 19 bases between them. The CDR3 loop reads CASSLYSQGLYTEAFF. The DNA of the CDR3 is TGCGCCAGCAGCCTATATTCACAGGGACTTTACACTGAAGCTTTCTTT.

There are many counts of this clonotype. The V gene is TRBV5-1, the J gene TRBJ2-2; 10 nucleotides agree with TRBD1. Losses at the gene ends were 4 bases for V and 3 bases for J; bases not matched to a gene: 3. The CDR3 is 15 residues long. Germline CDR1 is SGHRS and CDR2 is YFSETQ. CDR3 DNA sequence: TGCGCCAGCAGCCCCGGGACAGGGGACACCGGGGAGCTGTTTTTT. This translates into CASSPGTGDTGELFF.

V usage is TRBV11-2 and J usage is TRBJ1-5; 9 bases map to TRBD1. Germline V gene data show CDR1 as SGHAT and CDR2 as FQNNGV. The CDR3 has 16 amino acids. V was clipped by 5 bases and J by 9 bases; unmatched bases: 14. The CDR3 region is CASSDRDRASQGPQHF. The CDR3 DNA follows: TGTGCCAGCAGCGATCGGGACAGGGCTTCCCAAGGGCCCCAGCATTTT. The entire variable domain, with the rest obtained from reference TRBV11-2 and TRBJ1-5, is as follows: EAGVAQSPRYKIIEKRQSVAFWCNPISGHATLYWYQQILGQGPKLLIQFQNNGVVDDSQLPKDRFSAERLKGVDSTLKIQPAKLEDSAVYLCASSDRDRASQGPQHFGDGTRLSIL.

This clonotype turned up a few times. The chain has TRBV7-2 and TRBJ2-1; 7 bases are a match to TRBD1. The CDR3 is made up of 15 amino acids. CDR1 is SGHTA, CDR2 FQGNSA, per germline. J lost 3 bases, V lost 3 bases, and 5 bases had no gene match. The CDR3 spells CASSFYRGYYNEQFF. CDR3 bases: TGTGCCAGCAGCTTCTACAGGGGTTACTACAATGAGCAGTTCTTC. The full variable domain, rest sourced from reference TRBV7-2 and TRBJ2-1, is GAGVSQSPSNKVTEKGKDVELRCDPISGHTALYWYRQSLGQGLEFLIYFQGNSAPDKSGLPSDRFSAERTGGSVSTLTIQRTQQEDSAVYLCASSFYRGYYNEQFFGPGTRLTVL.

This clonotype was detected only a few times. This rearrangement joins TRBV14 to TRBJ1-2; D gene ambiguous. Trimming took 4 bases from V and 8 from J, leaving 17 bases between them. The germline CDR1 and CDR2 sequences are SGHDN and FVKESK. This CDR3 spans 14 amino acids. CDR3 residues: CASSPDWRGEGYTF. In DNA form, the CDR3 reads TGTGCCAGCAGCCCTGATTGGCGGGGAGAGGGCTACACCTTC.

The chain couples TRBV5-1 to TRBJ2-7, with 9 nucleotides matching TRBD2. This CDR3 region has 20 residues. The germline V gene has CDR1 SGHRS and CDR2 YFSETQ. V trimming: 3 bases; J trimming: 9 bases; junction bases outside the gene matches: 28. The CDR3 coding sequence is TGCGCCAGCAGCTGGGACCCTTCCGGGACTAGCTGGTACCCGGGTAGAAGGCAGTACTTC. This translates into CASSWDPSGTSWYPGRRQYF.

V is TRBV7-9 and J is TRBJ1-2, with D maybe TRBD1 (5 bases). V dropped 3 bases and J dropped 2 bases, with 16 bases sitting between them. Germline CDR1 and CDR2: SEHNR and FQNEAQ (reference sequence). This CDR3 is 16 amino acids long. The CDR3 sequence: CASSFSPGSQNYGYTF. The CDR3 DNA follows: TGTGCCAGCAGCTTTTCCCCAGGGAGTCAGAACTATGGCTACACCTTC.

The rearrangement joins TRBV7-6 to TRBJ2-2; D may match TRBD1 or TRBD2 (6 bases each). Germline CDR1 is SGHVS and CDR2 is FNYEAQ. V was pared by 4 bases and J by 7 bases, with 19 bases between. The CDR3 is 16 residues long. The CDR3 sequence: CASSSRSPGAGGELFF. The CDR3 DNA follows: TGTGCCAGCAGCTCCCGTTCTCCGGGGGCGGGCGGGGAGCTGTTTTTT.

This sequence joins TRBV25-1 and TRBJ1-2; D call uncertain. The V end was cut by 8 bases, the J end by 2 bases, with 9 bases between. There are 12 residues in the CDR3. Germline CDR1 reads MGHDK; CDR2 reads SYGVNS. In DNA, the CDR3 is TGTGCCAGCCAAATGACGAACTATGGCTACACCTTC. Its translation: CASQMTNYGYTF.

This clonotype was seen a few times. The chain links TRBV7-9 to TRBJ1-2, with 8 bases fitting TRBD1. Germline V gene sequence: CDR1 SEHNR, CDR2 FQNEAQ (reference sequence). J was trimmed by 13 bases and V by 1 base; bases with no gene match: 8. The CDR3 is 13 residues long. The CDR3 is CASSLGGDRPVTF. CDR3 bases: TGTGCCAGCAGCTTAGGGGGGGACAGGCCGGTCACCTTC.

In this sample, this clonotype turned up a few times. The gene calls are TRBV5-1 and TRBJ2-7, with D tentatively TRBD1 (6 bases). The CDR3 is made up of 15 amino acids. Looked up from germline, CDR1 is SGHRS and CDR2 is YFSETQ. Trimming cost V 1 base and J 0 bases, with 11 bases left between them. CDR3 loop: CASSLLGAGSYEQYF. DNA for the CDR3: TGCGCCAGCAGCTTGCTGGGGGCGGGCTCCTACGAGCAGTACTTC.

This clonotype was found a few times. V usage is TRBV7-9 and J usage is TRBJ2-7, with D possibly being TRBD1 or TRBD2 (5 bases each). There are 15 residues in the CDR3. Germline lookup yields CDR1 SEHNR and CDR2 FQNEAQ (reference sequence). The V gene lost 2 bases and the J gene lost 6 bases, with 17 bases spanning the gap. The CDR3, as DNA: TGTGCCAGCAGCTTAAGGTCCGGGACGGCCCTCGAGCAGTACTTC. Protein sequence: CASSLRSGTALEQYF.